This T cell receptor (beta chain) was recorded in a study of tumor T cells in aggressive B-cell lymphoma. Here immunoSEQ multiplex PCR was the method, and the copy in TCRdb shows in-frame clones only, minus some. The top ten hold around 5.2% of the sample, which has about 7,900 clones, over 80% seen once. Germline V gene lookup returns CDR1 SEHNR and CDR2 FQNEAQ (reference sequence). V was cut by 1 base and J by 1 base, with 7 bases left in between. The CDR3 loop spans 14 amino acids. Sequencing was performed on tumor tissue. The sequence came from an adult with diffuse large B cell lymphoma. The chain links TRBV7-9 to TRBJ1-1; D is ambiguous. The CDR3 sequence: CASSLGSRNTEAFF. In DNA form, the CDR3 reads TGTGCCAGCAGCTTAGGGAGCAGGAACACTGAAGCTTTCTTT.